This is a list of T cell receptor beta chains from one sample in a study of blood T cell repertoires in COVID-19. Data came from immunoSEQ multiplex PCR; TCRdb stores just in-frame clones and leaves some out. The sample holds tens of thousands of clones, 75% to 90% seen once. The sequenced sample consisted of peripheral blood. These TCRs come from a woman aged 45-59 years with active or convalescent COVID-19. CDR3s include the opening cysteine and the closing phenylalanine or tryptophan. Fields, in order: V gene, D gene, J gene, clone size, CDR3 DNA, CDR3 protein. The D gene is left open where the match is weak. Clone size is shown for a subset of rows, as once, few, many or a class of expanded clone.

v_gene: TRBV7-2; d_gene: -; j_gene: TRBJ1-3; abundance: -; CDR3nt: TGTGCCAGCAGCACCCGCCAGGGTGCTGGAAACACCATATATTTT; CDR3aa: CASSTRQGAGNTIYF
v_gene: TRBV19; d_gene: -; j_gene: TRBJ1-6; abundance: -; CDR3nt: TGTGCCAGTAGCCCGTATGACTTTAATTCACCCCTCCACTTT; CDR3aa: CASSPYDFNSPLHF
v_gene: TRBV7-8; d_gene: -; j_gene: TRBJ2-7; abundance: -; CDR3nt: TGTGCCAGCAGCCCGGACAGTATGAGCTCCTACGAGCAGTACTTC; CDR3aa: CASSPDSMSSYEQYF
v_gene: TRBV7-3; d_gene: TRBD2; j_gene: TRBJ2-7; abundance: -; CDR3nt: TGTGCCAGCAGCTCAACGAAAGCGGGAGAGCAGTACTTC; CDR3aa: CASSSTKAGEQYF
v_gene: TRBV19; d_gene: TRBD1; j_gene: TRBJ1-4; abundance: -; CDR3nt: TGTGCCAGTCAACGGGGACAGAGCTTTGAAAAACTGTTTTTT; CDR3aa: CASQRGQSFEKLFF
v_gene: TRBV24-1; d_gene: TRBD2; j_gene: TRBJ2-7; abundance: once; CDR3nt: TGTGCCACCAGTGATTTCGGGCCGGGGGGCTACGAGCAGTACTTC; CDR3aa: CATSDFGPGGYEQYF
v_gene: TRBV7-2; d_gene: TRBD2; j_gene: TRBJ2-2; abundance: -; CDR3nt: TGTGCCAGCAGGTTGAGCGGGGGGGACACCGGGGAGCTGTTTTTT; CDR3aa: CASRLSGGDTGELFF
v_gene: TRBV11-3; d_gene: -; j_gene: TRBJ2-3; abundance: -; CDR3nt: TGTGCCAGCAGCTTAGATCCTTACACAGATACGCAGTATTTT; CDR3aa: CASSLDPYTDTQYF
v_gene: TRBV30; d_gene: TRBD1; j_gene: TRBJ2-7; abundance: -; CDR3nt: TGTGCCTGGCAAAGACAGGGGGCGGGGGACGAGCAGTACTTC; CDR3aa: CAWQRQGAGDEQYF
v_gene: TRBV12-3/TRBV12-4; d_gene: -; j_gene: TRBJ1-5; abundance: -; CDR3nt: TGTGCCAGCAGTTTAAAAGTTTCGGAGTCCCAGCATTTT; CDR3aa: CASSLKVSESQHF
v_gene: TRBV25-1; d_gene: TRBD1; j_gene: TRBJ1-1; abundance: -; CDR3nt: TGTGCCAGCAGTGAATATCTGAGGGGGCGGGACACTGAAGCTTTCTTT; CDR3aa: CASSEYLRGRDTEAFF
v_gene: TRBV27; d_gene: -; j_gene: TRBJ1-3; abundance: -; CDR3nt: TGTGCCAGCAGTTTGGCAGGGGCTGGAAACACCATATATTTT; CDR3aa: CASSLAGAGNTIYF
v_gene: TRBV13; d_gene: TRBD1; j_gene: TRBJ2-7; abundance: -; CDR3nt: TGTGCCAGCAGCGCGCGGACAGGGGGCTACGAGCAGTACTTC; CDR3aa: CASSARTGGYEQYF
v_gene: TRBV25-1; d_gene: -; j_gene: TRBJ1-2; abundance: -; CDR3nt: TGTGCCAGCAGGAAGATGGCAGATGGCTACACCTTC; CDR3aa: CASRKMADGYTF
v_gene: TRBV9; d_gene: -; j_gene: TRBJ1-4; abundance: -; CDR3nt: TGTGCCAGCAGCGCAACCAGCGGCCGAAATGAAAAACTGTTTTTT; CDR3aa: CASSATSGRNEKLFF
v_gene: TRBV5-4; d_gene: -; j_gene: TRBJ2-7; abundance: once; CDR3nt: TGTGCCAGCAGCGGGGGGGGCCAGAGCTCCTACGAGCAGTACTTC; CDR3aa: CASSGGGQSSYEQYF
v_gene: TRBV7-2; d_gene: -; j_gene: TRBJ2-3; abundance: -; CDR3nt: TGTGCCAGCAGCCCGTGGAGAGGGACTGCCCAAGATACGCAGTATTTT; CDR3aa: CASSPWRGTAQDTQYF
v_gene: TRBV27; d_gene: TRBD1; j_gene: TRBJ1-1; abundance: -; CDR3nt: TGTGCCAGCAGAAGACAGGGGGCGAACACTGAAGCTTTCTTT; CDR3aa: CASRRQGANTEAFF
v_gene: TRBV2; d_gene: -; j_gene: TRBJ2-5; abundance: -; CDR3nt: TGTGCCAGCAGTGAAGTGGCGGCAAACCAAGAGACCCAGTACTTC; CDR3aa: CASSEVAANQETQYF
v_gene: TRBV7-9; d_gene: TRBD2; j_gene: TRBJ2-2; abundance: -; CDR3nt: TGTGCCAGCAGCCGTTTCCAGCGGGGGGGCCCCGGGGAGCTGTTTTTT; CDR3aa: CASSRFQRGGPGELFF
v_gene: TRBV7-2; d_gene: -; j_gene: TRBJ2-3; abundance: -; CDR3nt: TGTGCCAGCAGTCAGCTCAGGGCAGATACGCAGTATTTT; CDR3aa: CASSQLRADTQYF
v_gene: TRBV5-1; d_gene: TRBD1; j_gene: TRBJ1-1; abundance: -; CDR3nt: TGCGCCAGCAGCACCGGGACAGGGAACACTGAAGCTTTCTTT; CDR3aa: CASSTGTGNTEAFF
v_gene: TRBV15; d_gene: TRBD1; j_gene: TRBJ2-7; abundance: -; CDR3nt: TGTGCCACCAGCAGAGTCTCCGGGACAGGGGGCTACGAGCAGTACTTC; CDR3aa: CATSRVSGTGGYEQYF
v_gene: TRBV4-3; d_gene: -; j_gene: TRBJ1-3; abundance: -; CDR3nt: TGCGCCAGCAGCCCCACTGGAAACACCATATATTTT; CDR3aa: CASSPTGNTIYF
v_gene: TRBV25-1; d_gene: -; j_gene: TRBJ1-2; abundance: -; CDR3nt: TGTGCCAGCAGGGGCGCAAACTATGGCTACACCTTC; CDR3aa: CASRGANYGYTF
v_gene: TRBV11-1; d_gene: TRBD1; j_gene: TRBJ1-2; abundance: -; CDR3nt: TGTGCCAGCAGCCCCTCGACAGGGAGCGGCTACACCTTC; CDR3aa: CASSPSTGSGYTF
v_gene: TRBV5-1; d_gene: -; j_gene: TRBJ1-2; abundance: -; CDR3nt: TGCGCCAGCAGCTTAGGGGGAGCGGGGGGCGAATATGGCTACACCTTC; CDR3aa: CASSLGGAGGEYGYTF